The rows below give T cell receptor beta chains drawn from one sample of a study of CD4 T cells in relation to SARS-CoV-2 and coronaviruses. Only in-frame clones appear in the TCRdb table, and some are missing; sequencing was by immunoSEQ multiplex PCR. The sample carries roughly 24,000 clones, roughly 80% recorded once. Their recognized antigens are unknown. The specimen was CD4+ T cells from PBMCs, cultured in vitro. Receptor source: a human donor in good health. CDR3s include the opening cysteine and the closing phenylalanine or tryptophan. The D gene is left open where the match is weak. Not every row has a clone size; where given, it reads once, few, many or a size class.

CDR3 protein,CDR3 DNA,clone size,J gene,D gene,V gene
CASSLKGAPGLGGTDTQYF,TGTGCCAGCAGTTTAAAGGGGGCTCCGGGACTAGGGGGCACAGATACGCAGTATTTT,-,TRBJ2-3,-,TRBV27
CASSLYLDSPLHF,TGTGCCAGCAGCTTGTATCTTGATTCACCCCTCCACTTT,-,TRBJ1-6,-,TRBV5-6
CACHVGYGYTF,TGTGCCTGCCACGTGGGCTATGGCTACACCTTC,few,TRBJ1-2,-,TRBV30
CASRRQDRYEQYF,TGTGCCAGCAGAAGACAGGATCGCTACGAGCAGTACTTC,-,TRBJ2-7,-,TRBV5-6
CASSERPAGGDFNEQFF,TGTGCCAGCAGTGAGAGGCCAGCGGGAGGGGACTTTAATGAGCAGTTCTTC,-,TRBJ2-1,TRBD2,TRBV6-1
CAWSPGSGTRNYGYTF,TGTGCCTGGAGCCCCGGGTCCGGGACAAGAAACTATGGCTACACCTTC,-,TRBJ1-2,-,TRBV30
CASSLGSYNEQFF,TGCGCCAGCAGCTTGGGGTCCTACAATGAGCAGTTCTTC,once,TRBJ2-1,-,TRBV5-1
CASSVTSGSTDTQYF,TGCGCCAGCAGTGTTACTAGCGGGAGTACAGATACGCAGTATTTT,-,TRBJ2-3,TRBD2,TRBV10-1
CASSGGWTGELFF,TGCGCCAGCAGTGGGGGCTGGACCGGGGAGCTGTTTTTT,medium-sized,TRBJ2-2,-,TRBV10-1
CSVTRDRGQGYTF,TGCAGCGTTACAAGGGACAGGGGACAGGGCTACACCTTC,-,TRBJ1-2,TRBD1,TRBV29-1
CASSTKTNTRETQYF,TGTGCCAGTAGTACGAAGACTAACACCAGGGAGACCCAGTACTTC,-,TRBJ2-5,-,TRBV19
CASSPGTASYEQYF,TGTGCCAGCAGTCCCGGGACCGCCTCCTACGAGCAGTACTTC,-,TRBJ2-7,-,TRBV6-2/TRBV6-3
CASSVGENTGELFF,TGTGCCAGCAGTGTGGGAGAGAACACCGGGGAGCTGTTTTTT,-,TRBJ2-2,-,TRBV2
CASSQGLVTGNTGELFF,TGTGCCAGCAGCCAAGGGTTAGTGACTGGGAACACCGGGGAGCTGTTTTTT,-,TRBJ2-2,-,TRBV3-1/TRBV3-2
CASSVEGGNTIYF,TGTGCCAGCAGCGTAGAAGGTGGAAACACCATATATTTT,medium-sized,TRBJ1-3,-,TRBV9
CASSLAGSSYNEQFF,TGTGCCAGCAGCTTAGCGGGGAGCTCCTACAATGAGCAGTTCTTC,once,TRBJ2-1,-,TRBV7-9
CASRRRLAGAPDTQYF,TGTGCCAGCAGGAGGAGACTAGCGGGAGCCCCAGATACGCAGTATTTT,-,TRBJ2-3,TRBD2,TRBV27
CASSYRDRDHEQYF,TGTGCCAGCAGTTACCGGGACAGGGACCACGAGCAGTACTTC,-,TRBJ2-7,TRBD1,TRBV6-5
CASTPRRDAGLNYEQYF,TGTGCCAGCACACCCCGCCGGGACGCAGGACTGAATTACGAGCAGTACTTC,-,TRBJ2-7,-,TRBV28
CASSLLGQTRIAKNIQYF,TGTGCCAGCAGCTTATTAGGGCAGACCAGAATAGCCAAAAACATTCAGTACTTC,once,TRBJ2-4,-,TRBV11-2
CATSSGGGRTEAFF,TGTGCCACCAGCAGTGGGGGGGGTAGGACTGAAGCTTTCTTT,-,TRBJ1-1,-,TRBV15
CASSLGNDSPLHF,TGCGCCAGCAGCTTGGGCAACGATTCACCCCTCCACTTT,-,TRBJ1-6,-,TRBV5-1
CASSLRGTRTDTQYF,TGCGCCAGCAGCTTGCGCGGAACTCGCACAGATACGCAGTATTTT,-,TRBJ2-3,-,TRBV5-1
CASKRSGGTHQPQHF,TGTGCCAGCAAACGGTCCGGGGGGACGCATCAGCCCCAGCATTTT,once,TRBJ1-5,-,TRBV28
CASSPAVIAESLRVQYF,TGTGCCAGCAGCCCAGCGGTAATAGCGGAAAGCCTACGAGTGCAGTACTTC,once,TRBJ2-7,-,TRBV3-1/TRBV3-2
CASSLKQGINNSPLHF,TGTGCCAGCAGTTTAAAGCAGGGAATAAATAATTCACCCCTCCACTTT,-,TRBJ1-6,-,TRBV28
CASSQDRNQETQYF,TGTGCCAGCAGTCAGGACAGGAACCAAGAGACCCAGTACTTC,once,TRBJ2-5,TRBD1,TRBV2
CASSPRGRDNYGYTF,TGCGCCAGCAGCCCCCGAGGCAGGGATAACTATGGCTACACCTTC,-,TRBJ1-2,-,TRBV10-2
CATSTLQGLGEKLFF,TGTGCCACCAGCACCCTACAGGGTTTGGGGGAAAAACTGTTTTTT,few,TRBJ1-4,-,TRBV15
CASSFGGGTDTQYF,TGCGCCAGCAGCTTCGGGGGAGGCACAGATACGCAGTATTTT,-,TRBJ2-3,-,TRBV5-1
CASSQSGQTGELFF,TGTGCCAGCAGCCAGTCGGGGCAGACCGGGGAGCTGTTTTTT,-,TRBJ2-2,-,TRBV3-1/TRBV3-2
CASRRDRINSNQPQHF,TGTGCCAGCAGGAGGGACAGGATCAATAGCAATCAGCCCCAGCATTTT,few,TRBJ1-5,TRBD1,TRBV28
CASSPPVNDRGVQFF,TGTGCCAGCTCACCACCGGTAAATGACAGGGGGGTGCAGTTCTTC,-,TRBJ2-1,TRBD1,TRBV18
CASRADSYNEQFF,TGTGCCAGCAGGGCGGATTCCTACAATGAGCAGTTCTTC,-,TRBJ2-1,-,TRBV6-5
CASSYTLLPGGELFF,TGTGCCAGCAGTTATACACTCCTCCCCGGGGGGGAGCTGTTTTTT,-,TRBJ2-2,-,TRBV6-2/TRBV6-3
CASSLGAFF,TGTGCCAGCAGCTTGGGGGCTTTCTTT,-,TRBJ1-1,-,TRBV5-8
CASSLRSGNGELFF,TGCGCCAGCAGCCTACGGTCGGGGAACGGGGAGCTGTTTTTT,-,TRBJ2-2,-,TRBV4-1
CASGETQYF,TGTGCCAGTGGGGAGACCCAGTACTTC,-,TRBJ2-5,-,TRBV9
CASSGSGTGGSGANVLTF,TGTGCCAGCAGCGGATCCGGGACAGGGGGCTCTGGGGCCAACGTCCTGACTTTC,-,TRBJ2-6,TRBD1,TRBV9
CASSLYGTGVTGELFF,TGTGCCAGCAGCTTATACGGGACAGGGGTCACCGGGGAGCTGTTTTTT,-,TRBJ2-2,TRBD1,TRBV7-3
CATSDRTTSDTQYF,TGTGCCACCAGTGATCGAACGACGTCGGATACGCAGTATTTT,few,TRBJ2-3,-,TRBV24-1
CASSSGTPTSEAFF,TGCGCCAGCAGCTCCGGGACGCCTACATCTGAAGCTTTCTTT,-,TRBJ1-1,-,TRBV5-1
CASSKGTSGKRNEQFF,TGCGCCAGCAGTAAAGGGACTAGCGGGAAACGAAATGAGCAGTTCTTC,-,TRBJ2-1,TRBD2,TRBV5-1
CASSEGPSPLHF,TGTGCCAGCAGTGAGGGCCCCTCACCCCTCCACTTT,few,TRBJ1-6,-,TRBV6-1
CASSRGLAEHYEQYF,TGTGCCAGCAGCCGGGGACTAGCAGAGCATTACGAGCAGTACTTC,-,TRBJ2-7,TRBD2,TRBV3-1/TRBV3-2
CASSNHQRNTEAFF,TGCGCCAGCAGCAACCATCAGAGGAACACTGAAGCTTTCTTT,few,TRBJ1-1,-,TRBV5-1
CASSPGLAGGQEQFF,TGTGCCAGCAGCCCGGGACTAGCGGGAGGCCAGGAGCAGTTCTTC,once,TRBJ2-1,TRBD2,TRBV9
CASSLLPGQANYGYTF,TGCGCCAGCAGCTTGCTACCGGGACAGGCTAACTATGGCTACACCTTC,-,TRBJ1-2,TRBD1,TRBV5-1
CASRGTSGSQRTEHEQYF,TGTGCCAGCAGGGGGACTAGCGGGAGTCAGCGAACGGAACACGAGCAGTACTTC,few,TRBJ2-7,TRBD2,TRBV11-3
CASSTAGTSGEQYF,TGTGCCAGCAGTACCGCCGGGACTAGCGGCGAGCAGTACTTC,-,TRBJ2-7,TRBD2,TRBV6-6
CARGGSPAFF,TGTGCCAGGGGGGGGAGTCCAGCTTTCTTT,few,TRBJ1-1,-,TRBV2
CATQTSHSGEKLFF,TGTGCCACCCAAACGTCGCACAGCGGTGAAAAACTGTTTTTT,-,TRBJ1-4,-,TRBV28
CAISEEGFRGYTF,TGTGCCATCAGTGAGGAGGGCTTCCGTGGCTACACCTTC,-,TRBJ1-2,-,TRBV10-3
CASRDDSHGYTF,TGTGCCAGCAGGGATGACAGTCATGGCTACACCTTC,few,TRBJ1-2,-,TRBV2
CASSSGGMNTEAFF,TGTGCCAGTAGTTCCGGGGGGATGAACACTGAAGCTTTCTTT,-,TRBJ1-1,-,TRBV19
CASSQTPGQGSYEQYF,TGTGCCAGCAGCCAAACGCCGGGACAGGGATCCTACGAGCAGTACTTC,-,TRBJ2-7,TRBD1,TRBV3-1/TRBV3-2
CASSTEDSDNEQFF,TGTGCCAGCAGCACCGAGGACAGCGACAATGAGCAGTTCTTC,few,TRBJ2-1,-,TRBV11-3
CAWGRRNTEAFF,TGTGCCTGGGGTCGACGGAACACTGAAGCTTTCTTT,-,TRBJ1-1,-,TRBV30
CASSPGQGGNQPQHF,TGCGCCAGCAGCCCTGGACAGGGAGGTAATCAGCCCCAGCATTTT,-,TRBJ1-5,TRBD1,TRBV5-1
CASSQDLPGGYTF,TGCGCCAGCAGCCAAGATTTGCCGGGTGGCTACACCTTC,few,TRBJ1-2,-,TRBV4-1